These 6 T cell receptor beta chains share one sample of origin, sequenced in a study of blood T cell repertoires in COVID-19 (dated by TCRdb to between 2020 and 2021). The library came from the immunoSEQ multiplex PCR assay. In TCRdb, the immuneACCESS table is reduced to in-frame sequences with V and J assigned. These tables do not hold every clone; where another copy was compared, an unresolved V gene accounts for under half, and the others remain unexplained. The sample table holds roughly 60,000 clones, of which roughly 86% were seen once. The ten most abundant clones make up around 3.5% of the sample. Sequencing was carried out using peripheral blood. These receptors came from a man aged 45 to 65 with active COVID-19.

The chain employs TRBV7-2 and TRBJ2-5; maybe TRBD2 (7 bases). The CDR3 spans 15 residues. The V end lost 1 base, the J end lost 7 bases, and 16 bases lay between the germline ends. The germline CDR1 and CDR2 sequences are SGHTA and FQGNSA. The CDR3 here is CASSLDGGGLWTQYF. CDR3 DNA: TGTGCCAGCAGCTTAGATGGCGGGGGCCTTTGGACCCAGTACTTC.

V and J are TRBV4-3 and TRBJ1-1, with 7 bases aligning to TRBD1. This CDR3 is built from 14 residues. The junction had 9 bases not matched to a gene; V was cut back by 0 bases and J by 11 bases. Looked up from germline, CDR1 is LGHNA and CDR2 is YSLEER. The CDR3 spells CASSQDHGQVVAFF. Written as DNA, the CDR3 is TGCGCCAGCAGCCAAGATCACGGACAGGTAGTTGCTTTCTTT.

The chain joins TRBV5-6 to TRBJ1-3; TRBD1 might be the D (5 bases). CDR3 length: 16 residues. V was shortened by 2 bases and J by 1 base, with 13 bases between the two germline ends. Germline loops: CDR1 SGHDT, CDR2 YYEEEE. The CDR3 region is CASSLWGGTSGNTIYF. CDR3 DNA: TGTGCCAGCAGCTTATGGGGAGGGACGTCTGGAAACACCATATATTTT.

V usage is TRBV6-2 or TRBV6-3 and J usage is TRBJ1-1, with no clear D. There are 15 residues in the CDR3. CDR1 is MNHEY, CDR2 SVGEGT, per germline. V shed 0 bases and J shed 11 bases, with 19 bases lying between them. The CDR3, as DNA: TGTGCCAGCAGTTACTCACCCGGCAGTCACCACGGGGCTTTCTTT. Translation: CASSYSPGSHHGAFF.

This chain joins TRBV19 and TRBJ2-7, with 8 nucleotides matching TRBD1. Germline CDR1 and CDR2: LNHDA and SQIVND (reference sequence). Trimming cost V 4 bases and J 3 bases; bases outside gene matches: 5. The CDR3 sequence is 14 residues long. In DNA, the CDR3 is TGTGCCAGTAGTAGACCGGGACAGGACTACGAGCAGTACTTC. Translating it yields CASSRPGQDYEQYF.

The CDR3, as DNA: TGTGCCAGCAGTGCGGGCGGTGGCAGGGGCAATGAGCAGTTCTTC. This sequence encodes CASSAGGGRGNEQFF. J is TRBJ2-1 and V is TRBV6-4, with D perhaps matching TRBD1 (6 bases). This CDR3 has 15 amino acids. From germline, CDR1 is MRHNA and CDR2 SNTAGT. V was clipped by 4 bases and J by 6 bases, with 16 bases between them.